The 5 T cell receptor beta chains reported below all come from one sample, sequenced in a study of shared clonotypes between healthy human individuals. Terminally differentiated effector memory CD45RA+ cells were left out of the naive CD8 fraction, which was CD45RO-negative and positively selected for CCR7. Produced via immunoSEQ multiplex PCR; TCRdb's table is partial and in-frame only. The top ten hold under 1.5% of the sample, which has about 1,900,000 clones, just under 95% seen once. The sample consisted of naive CD8+ T cells sorted from blood. Source of these receptors: a young man in good health.

J is TRBJ2-7 and V is TRBV30; the match to TRBD1 covers 10 bases. V shed 5 bases, J shed 5 bases, and the junction held 0 bases outside the gene matches. CDR3 size: 11 residues. From germline, CDR1 is GTSNPN and CDR2 SVGIG (reference sequence). This CDR3 is CAWGQGDEQYF. In nucleotides, the CDR3 is TGTGCCTGGGGACAGGGGGACGAGCAGTACTTC.

The chain joins TRBV28 to TRBJ2-7; D unclear. The V end lost 3 bases, the J end lost 0 bases, and 12 bases lay between the germline ends. CDR3 length equals 15 residues. Germline CDR1 MDHEN, CDR2 SYDVKM. The chain's CDR3 is CASSFPPASSYEQYF. The CDR3, as DNA: TGTGCCAGCAGTTTTCCGCCGGCTTCCTCCTACGAGCAGTACTTC. Complete variable domain (other parts from reference TRBV28 and TRBJ2-7): DVKVTQSSRYLVKRTGEKVFLECVQDMDHENMFWYRQDPGLGLRLIYFSYDVKMKEKGDIPEGYSVSREKKERFSLILESASTNQTSMYLCASSFPPASSYEQYFGPGTRLTVT.

The V and J genes are TRBV11-2 and TRBJ2-5; D unresolved. The CDR3 length is 14 residues. V lost 3 bases to trimming and J lost 0 bases, with 8 bases between them. The germline V gene encodes CDR1 SGHAT and CDR2 FQNNGV. The CDR3, as DNA: TGTGCCAGCAGCTTTGAAAGGGACCAAGAGACCCAGTACTTC. Protein: CASSFERDQETQYF.

Comments on this clone: Within the sample, other DNA sequences also encode this same CDR3. The CDR3 DNA follows: TGTGCCAGCAGCTTGGGAGGATACGAGCAGTACTTC. Translation gives CASSLGGYEQYF. This sequence joins TRBV5-4 and TRBJ2-7, with D uncertain. CDR3 length: 12 residues. Trimming shortened V by 0 bases and J by 4 bases, and 5 bases separated the two germline ends. The germline gives CDR1 SGHNT, CDR2 YYREEE (reference sequence).

V is TRBV30 and J is TRBJ2-2, with a weak D call TRBD2 (6 bases). Germline-derived CDR1 and CDR2 are GTSNPN and SVGIG (reference sequence). This CDR3 comprises 12 residues. V was cut by 2 bases and J by 11 bases, with 12 bases left in between. DNA for the CDR3: TGTGCCTGGAGTACACTAGCTACAGAGCTGTTTTTT. Amino acids: CAWSTLATELFF. The whole variable domain, remainder taken from reference TRBV30 and TRBJ2-2, is SQTIHQWPATLVQPVGSPLSLECTVEGTSNPNLYWYRQAAGRGLQLLFYSVGIGQISSEVPQNLSASRPQDRQFILSSKKLLLSDSGFYLCAWSTLATELFFGEGSRLTVL.